Below, 4 T cell receptor beta chains from the same sample are listed, as sequenced in a study of regulatory T cells in long-lasting Graves disease. Indicated time point: newly diagnosed GD, antithyroid drugs for less than 3 months. PBMCs were the source of the RNA used for TCR sequencing. Investigators prepared the TCR beta libraries by applying iRepertoire HTBI primers and Arm-PCR of CDR3 regions. From the multiplex PCR reads, TCRdb called clonotypes with MiXCR, one entry per CDR3 protein. The data hold over 500,000 distinct CDR3 sequences, with roughly 15% observed a single time. These data also featured in a second study, about T cells in Graves' hyperthyroidism and ophthalmopathy.

The source material was peripheral blood mononuclear cells (PBMCs), sampled at new diagnosis, from a patient treated with antithyroid drugs. The receptors derive from a woman aged 25 to 39 with Graves disease.

The sample holds many counts of this clonotype. This chain uses TRBV7-2 with TRBJ2-7; a weak D match, TRBD2 (5 bases). Trimming took off 1 base at V and 7 bases at J, with 8 bases between the two ends. Germline V lookup: CDR1 SGHTA, CDR2 FQGNSA. The CDR3 is made up of 12 amino acids. The CDR3 bases are TGTGCCAGCAGCTTAGAACTAGGAGAGCAGTACTTC. It is translated as CASSLELGEQYF. The full variable domain, rest sourced from reference TRBV7-2 and TRBJ2-7, is GAGVSQSPSNKVTEKGKDVELRCDPISGHTALYWYRQSLGQGLEFLIYFQGNSAPDKSGLPSDRFSAERTGGSVSTLTIQRTQQEDSAVYLCASSLELGEQYFGPGTRLTVT.

The chain recombines TRBV12-3 or TRBV12-4 with TRBJ2-1; a possible D gene is TRBD1 (5 bases). This CDR3 has 13 amino acids. V was trimmed by 2 bases and J by 10 bases, leaving 12 bases between them. The CDR3 DNA is TGTGCCAGCAGTTTATCAGGGTCTGGGGAGCAGTTCTTC. Amino acids: CASSLSGSGEQFF.

This clonotype was found many times. The rearrangement joins TRBV29-1 to TRBJ1-1; D ambiguous. V was clipped by 6 bases and J by 1 base, with 9 bases between them. Germline CDR1 reads SQVTM; CDR2 reads ANQGSEA. The CDR3 has 12 amino acids. CDR3 coding DNA: TGCAGCGTAGCAGTTACGAACACTGAAGCTTTCTTT. Translation: CSVAVTNTEAFF.

V is TRBV16 and J is TRBJ1-5; no clear D gene. The germline V and J ends were trimmed by 0 bases and 2 bases, with 8 bases remaining between them. There are 15 residues in the CDR3. In germline, CDR1 is KGHSY, CDR2 FQNENV. The DNA of the CDR3 is TGTGCCAGCAGCCAATCCGGTGGTGGCAATCAGCCCCAGCATTTT. Encoded protein: CASSQSGGGNQPQHF.